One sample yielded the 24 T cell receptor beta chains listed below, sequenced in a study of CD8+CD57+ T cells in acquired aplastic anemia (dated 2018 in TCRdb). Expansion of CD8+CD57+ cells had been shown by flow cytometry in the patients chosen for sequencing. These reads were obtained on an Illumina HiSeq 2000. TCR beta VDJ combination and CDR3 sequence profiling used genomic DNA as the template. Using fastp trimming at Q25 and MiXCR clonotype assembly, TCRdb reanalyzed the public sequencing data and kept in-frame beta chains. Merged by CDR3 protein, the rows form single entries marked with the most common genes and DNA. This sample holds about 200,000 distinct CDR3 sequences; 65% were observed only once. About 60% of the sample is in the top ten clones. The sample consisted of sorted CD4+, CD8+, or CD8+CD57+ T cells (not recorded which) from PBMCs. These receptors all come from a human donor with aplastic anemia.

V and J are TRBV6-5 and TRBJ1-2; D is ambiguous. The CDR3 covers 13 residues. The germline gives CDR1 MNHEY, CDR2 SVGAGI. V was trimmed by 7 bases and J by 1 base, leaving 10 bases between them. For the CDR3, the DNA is TGTGCCAGCATAGGAGGGATTAACTATGGCTACACCTTC. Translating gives CASIGGINYGYTF.

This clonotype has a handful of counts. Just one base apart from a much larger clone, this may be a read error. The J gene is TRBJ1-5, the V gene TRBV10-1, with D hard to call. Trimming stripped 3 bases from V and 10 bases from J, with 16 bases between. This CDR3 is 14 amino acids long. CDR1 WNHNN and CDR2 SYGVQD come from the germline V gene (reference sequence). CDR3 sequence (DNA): TGCGCCAGCAGTGATTCGGGAACCAATGATCCCCAGCATTTT. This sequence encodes CASSDSGTNDPQHF.

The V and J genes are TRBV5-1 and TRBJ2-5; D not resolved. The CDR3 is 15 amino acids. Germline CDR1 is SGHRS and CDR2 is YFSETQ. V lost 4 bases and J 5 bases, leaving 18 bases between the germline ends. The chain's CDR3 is CASSRDIYGRETQYF. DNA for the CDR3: TGCGCCAGCAGCCGTGACATCTATGGTAGGGAGACCCAGTACTTC.

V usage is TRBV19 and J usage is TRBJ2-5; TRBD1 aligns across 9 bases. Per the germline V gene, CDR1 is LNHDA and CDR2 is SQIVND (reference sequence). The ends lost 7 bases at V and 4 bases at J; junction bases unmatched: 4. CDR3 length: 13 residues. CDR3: CASTTTGGETQYF. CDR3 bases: TGTGCCAGTACCACGACAGGGGGAGAGACCCAGTACTTC.

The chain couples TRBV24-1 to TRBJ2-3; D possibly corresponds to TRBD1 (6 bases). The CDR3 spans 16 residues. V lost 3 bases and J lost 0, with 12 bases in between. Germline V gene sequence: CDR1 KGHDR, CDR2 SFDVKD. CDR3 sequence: CATSDPRTASTDTQYF. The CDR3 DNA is TGTGCCACCAGTGATCCAAGGACAGCGAGCACAGATACGCAGTATTTT.

CDR3 region: CASSEDRGVQPQHF. The CDR3, as DNA: TGTGCCAGCAGTGAGGACAGGGGGGTTCAGCCCCAGCATTTT. The chain is built from TRBV2 and TRBJ1-5; TRBD1 matches 10 bases. The CDR3 totals 14 residues. J was trimmed by 6 bases and V by 3 bases; bases with no gene match: 2. Germline-derived CDR1 and CDR2 are SNHLY and FYNNEI. Complete variable domain (other parts from reference TRBV2 and TRBJ1-5): EPEVTQTPSHQVTQMGQEVILRCVPISNHLYFYWYRQILGQKVEFLVSFYNNEISEKSEIFDDQFSVERPDGSNFTLKIRSTKLEDSAMYFCASSEDRGVQPQHFGDGTRLSIL.

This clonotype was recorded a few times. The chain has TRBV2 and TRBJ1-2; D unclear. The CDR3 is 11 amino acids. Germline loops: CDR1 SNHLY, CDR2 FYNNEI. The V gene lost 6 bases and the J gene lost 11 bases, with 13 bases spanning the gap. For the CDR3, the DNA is TGTGCCAGCAGCAAAATGAGAGTTTACACCTTC. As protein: CASSKMRVYTF.

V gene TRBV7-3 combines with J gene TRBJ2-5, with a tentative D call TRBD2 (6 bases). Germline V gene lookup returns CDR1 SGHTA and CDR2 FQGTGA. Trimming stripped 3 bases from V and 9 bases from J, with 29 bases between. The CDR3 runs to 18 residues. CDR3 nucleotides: TGTGCCAGCAGCTTTCATGGTGGGGGGACCTATAGCAATCAGCCCCAGTACTTC. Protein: CASSFHGGGTYSNQPQYF.

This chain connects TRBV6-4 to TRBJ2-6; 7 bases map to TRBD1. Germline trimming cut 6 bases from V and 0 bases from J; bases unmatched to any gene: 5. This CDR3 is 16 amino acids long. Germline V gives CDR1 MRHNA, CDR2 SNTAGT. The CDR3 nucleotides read TGTGCCAGCAGCGCCGGGACAGCCTCTGGGGCCAACGTCCTGACTTTC. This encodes CASSAGTASGANVLTF.

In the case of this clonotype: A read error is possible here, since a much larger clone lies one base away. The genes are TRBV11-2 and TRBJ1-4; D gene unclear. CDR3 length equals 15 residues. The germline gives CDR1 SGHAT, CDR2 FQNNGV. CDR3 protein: CACSLEVLHPPKLFF. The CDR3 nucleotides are TGTGCCTGCAGCTTAGAAGTCCTACATCCCCCAAAACTGTTTTTT. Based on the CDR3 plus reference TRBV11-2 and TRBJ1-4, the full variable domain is EAGVAQSPRYKIIEKRQSVAFWCNPISGHATLYWYQQILGQGPKLLIQFQNNGVVDDSQLPKDRFSAERLKGVDSTLKIQPAKLEDSAVYLCACSLEVLHPPKLFFGSGTQLSVL.

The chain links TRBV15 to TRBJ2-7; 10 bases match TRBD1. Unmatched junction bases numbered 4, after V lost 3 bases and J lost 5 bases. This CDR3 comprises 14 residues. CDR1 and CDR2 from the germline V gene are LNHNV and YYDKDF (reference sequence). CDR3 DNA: TGTGCCACCAGCAGCTACGGGACAGGGGACGAGCAGTACTTC. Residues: CATSSYGTGDEQYF.

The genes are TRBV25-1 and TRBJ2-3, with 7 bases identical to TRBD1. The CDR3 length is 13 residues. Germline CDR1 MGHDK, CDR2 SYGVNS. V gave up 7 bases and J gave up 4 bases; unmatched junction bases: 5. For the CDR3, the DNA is TGTGCCAGCACCGGGACAGAGGCAGATACGCAGTATTTT. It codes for CASTGTEADTQYF.

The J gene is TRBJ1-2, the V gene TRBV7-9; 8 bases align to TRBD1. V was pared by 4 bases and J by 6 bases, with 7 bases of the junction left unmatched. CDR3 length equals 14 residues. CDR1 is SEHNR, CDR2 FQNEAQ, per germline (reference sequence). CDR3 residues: CASSWSTGADGYTF. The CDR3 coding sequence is TGTGCCAGCAGCTGGTCGACAGGGGCTGATGGCTACACCTTC.

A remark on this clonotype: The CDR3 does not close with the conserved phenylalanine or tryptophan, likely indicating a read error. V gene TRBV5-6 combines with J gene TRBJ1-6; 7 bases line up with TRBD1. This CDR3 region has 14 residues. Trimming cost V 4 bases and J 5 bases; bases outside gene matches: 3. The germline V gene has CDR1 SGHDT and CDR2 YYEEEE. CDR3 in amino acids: CASSEGQDNSPLHS. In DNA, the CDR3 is TGTGCCAGCAGCGAAGGACAGGATAATTCACCCCTCCACTCT.

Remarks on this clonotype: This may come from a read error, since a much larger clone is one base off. The CDR3 DNA is TGTGCCAGTGGTGCCCGAGGCGGGCCCCCCCCCTACGAGCAGTACTTC. Its protein is CASGARGGPPPYEQYF. This chain links TRBV19 with TRBJ2-7; D may be TRBD2 (5 bases). Trimming cost V 8 bases and J 2 bases, with 22 bases left between them. This CDR3 has 16 residues. CDR1 LNHDA and CDR2 SQIVND come from the germline V gene (reference sequence).

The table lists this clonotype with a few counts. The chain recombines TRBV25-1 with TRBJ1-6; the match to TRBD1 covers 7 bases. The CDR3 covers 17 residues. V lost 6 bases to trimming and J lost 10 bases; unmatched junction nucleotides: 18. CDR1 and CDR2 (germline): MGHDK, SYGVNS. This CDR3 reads CASRDPGQTLPGSPLHF. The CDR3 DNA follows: TGTGCCAGCAGGGACCCGGGACAGACACTTCCAGGATCACCCCTCCACTTT. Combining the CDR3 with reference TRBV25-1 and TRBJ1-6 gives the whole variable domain EADIYQTPRYLVIGTGKKITLECSQTMGHDKMYWYQQDPGMELHLIHYSYGVNSTEKGDLSSESTVSRIRTEHFPLTLESARPSHTSQYLCASRDPGQTLPGSPLHFGNGTRLTVT.

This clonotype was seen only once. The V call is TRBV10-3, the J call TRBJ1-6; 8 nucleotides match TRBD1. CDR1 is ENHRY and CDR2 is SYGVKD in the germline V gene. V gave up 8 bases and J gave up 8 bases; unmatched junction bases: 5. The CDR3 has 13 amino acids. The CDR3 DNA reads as TGTGCCATCGGGACAGGAGGGGATTCACCCCTCCACTTT. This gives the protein CAIGTGGDSPLHF.

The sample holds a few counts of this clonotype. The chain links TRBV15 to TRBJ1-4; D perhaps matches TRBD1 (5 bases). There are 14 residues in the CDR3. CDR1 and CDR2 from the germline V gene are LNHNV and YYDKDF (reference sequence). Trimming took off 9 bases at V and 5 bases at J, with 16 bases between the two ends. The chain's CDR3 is CATTIRVGNEKLFF. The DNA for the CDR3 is TGTGCCACTACCATCAGGGTGGGAAATGAAAAACTGTTTTTT. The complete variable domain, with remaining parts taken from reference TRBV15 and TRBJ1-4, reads DAMVIQNPRYQVTQFGKPVTLSCSQTLNHNVMYWYQQKSSQAPKLLFHYYDKDFNNEADTPDNFQSRRPNTSFCFLDIRSPGLGDTAMYLCATTIRVGNEKLFFGSGTQLSVL.

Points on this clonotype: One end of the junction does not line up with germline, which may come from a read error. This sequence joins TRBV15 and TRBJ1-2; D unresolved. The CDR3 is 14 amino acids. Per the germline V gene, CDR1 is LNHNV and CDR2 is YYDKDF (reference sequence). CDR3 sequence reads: CATSRTGLNCGYTF. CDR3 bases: TGTGCCACCAGCAGGACCGGATTAAACTGTGGCTACACCTTC.

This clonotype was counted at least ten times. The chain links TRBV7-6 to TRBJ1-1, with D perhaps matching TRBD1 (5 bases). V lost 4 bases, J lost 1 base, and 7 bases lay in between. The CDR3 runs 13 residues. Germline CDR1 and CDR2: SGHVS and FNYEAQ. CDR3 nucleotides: TGTGCCAGCAGCTACCAGGGGAACACTGAAGCTTTCTTT. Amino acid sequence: CASSYQGNTEAFF.

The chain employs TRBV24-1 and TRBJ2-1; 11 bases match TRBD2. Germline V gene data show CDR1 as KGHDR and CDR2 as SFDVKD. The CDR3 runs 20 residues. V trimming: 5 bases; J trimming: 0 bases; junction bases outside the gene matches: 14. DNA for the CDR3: TGTGCCACCAGTGGCCAAGCCGGGACTAGCGGCCAGAGCTCCTACAATGAGCAGTTCTTC. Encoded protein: CATSGQAGTSGQSSYNEQFF.

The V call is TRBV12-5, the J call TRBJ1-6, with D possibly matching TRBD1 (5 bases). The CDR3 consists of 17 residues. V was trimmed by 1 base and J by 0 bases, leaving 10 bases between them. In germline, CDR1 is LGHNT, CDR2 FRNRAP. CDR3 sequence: CASGLAGRASYNSPLHF. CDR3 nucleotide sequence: TGTGCTAGTGGTTTGGCGGGCAGGGCCTCCTATAATTCACCCCTCCACTTT. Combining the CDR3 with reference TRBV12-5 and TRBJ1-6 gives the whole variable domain DARVTQTPRHKVTEMGQEVTMRCQPILGHNTVFWYRQTMMQGLELLAYFRNRAPLDDSGMPKDRFSAEMPDATLATLKIQPSEPRDSAVYFCASGLAGRASYNSPLHFGNGTRLTVT.

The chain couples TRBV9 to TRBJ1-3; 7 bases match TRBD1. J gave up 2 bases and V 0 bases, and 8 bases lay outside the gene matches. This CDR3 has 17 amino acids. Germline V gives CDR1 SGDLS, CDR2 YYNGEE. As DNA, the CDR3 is TGTGCCAGCAGCGTAGTCCCCGTTACAGGGGCTGGAAACACCATATATTTT. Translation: CASSVVPVTGAGNTIYF.

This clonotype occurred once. As DNA, the CDR3 is TGTGCCAGCAGCGTAGATGGTAGCGGGGGTCTGAAGTACGAGCAGTACTTC. It specifies CASSVDGSGGLKYEQYF. This chain uses TRBV9 with TRBJ2-7; 9 bases are shared with TRBD2. Germline V lookup: CDR1 SGDLS, CDR2 YYNGEE. There are 17 residues in the CDR3. V shed 0 bases and J 4 bases; nucleotides not matched to a gene: 11.